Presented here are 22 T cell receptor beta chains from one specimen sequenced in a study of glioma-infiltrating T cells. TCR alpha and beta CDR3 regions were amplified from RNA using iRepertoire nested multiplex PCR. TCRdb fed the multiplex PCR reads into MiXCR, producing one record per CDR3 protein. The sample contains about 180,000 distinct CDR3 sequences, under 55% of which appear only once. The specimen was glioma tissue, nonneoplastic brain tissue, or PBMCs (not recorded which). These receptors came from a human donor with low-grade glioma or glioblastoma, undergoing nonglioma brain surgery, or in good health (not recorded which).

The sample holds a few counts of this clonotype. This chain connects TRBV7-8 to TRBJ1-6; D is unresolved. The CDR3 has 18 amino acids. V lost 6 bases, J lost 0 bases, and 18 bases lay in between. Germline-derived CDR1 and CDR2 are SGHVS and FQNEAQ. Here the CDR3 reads CASRPRSSLSSYNSPLHF. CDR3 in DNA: TGTGCCAGCAGACCGCGGAGCAGCTTGAGCTCCTATAATTCACCCCTCCACTTT.

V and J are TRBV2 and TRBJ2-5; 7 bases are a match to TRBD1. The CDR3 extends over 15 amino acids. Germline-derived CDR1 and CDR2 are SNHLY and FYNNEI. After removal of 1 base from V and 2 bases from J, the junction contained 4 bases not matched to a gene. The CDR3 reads CASSEVGTVQETQYF. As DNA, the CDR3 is TGTGCCAGCAGTGAAGTCGGGACAGTACAAGAGACCCAGTACTTC.

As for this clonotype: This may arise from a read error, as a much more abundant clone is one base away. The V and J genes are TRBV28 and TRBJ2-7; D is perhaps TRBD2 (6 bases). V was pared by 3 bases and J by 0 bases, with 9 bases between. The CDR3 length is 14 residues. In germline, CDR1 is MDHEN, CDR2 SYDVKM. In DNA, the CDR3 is TGTGCCAGCAGTTTGGAGGGATCCTCCTACGAGCAGTACTTC. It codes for CASSLEGSSYEQYF. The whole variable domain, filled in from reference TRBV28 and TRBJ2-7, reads DVKVTQSSRYLVKRTGEKVFLECVQDMDHENMFWYRQDPGLGLRLIYFSYDVKMKEKGDIPEGYSVSREKKERFSLILESASTNQTSMYLCASSLEGSSYEQYFGPGTRLTVT.

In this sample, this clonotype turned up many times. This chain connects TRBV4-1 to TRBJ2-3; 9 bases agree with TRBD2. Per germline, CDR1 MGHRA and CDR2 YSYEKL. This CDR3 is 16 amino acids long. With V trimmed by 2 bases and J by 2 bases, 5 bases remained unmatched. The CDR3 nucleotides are TGCGCCAGCAGCCAAATGACTAGCGGATACACAGATACGCAGTATTTT. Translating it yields CASSQMTSGYTDTQYF.

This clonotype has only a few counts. The CDR3, as DNA: TGTGCCAGCAGCGCCGGGACAACCTTCCAAGAGACCCAGTACTTC. Residues: CASSAGTTFQETQYF. This chain joins TRBV7-9 and TRBJ2-5; D possibly corresponds to TRBD1 (6 bases). Trimming stripped 5 bases from V and 1 base from J, with 14 bases between. The CDR3 runs to 15 residues. The germline CDR1 and CDR2 sequences are SEHNR and FQNEAQ (reference sequence). The full variable domain, with the rest looked up from reference TRBV7-9 and TRBJ2-5, is DTGVSQNPRHKITKRGQNVTFRCDPISEHNRLYWYRQTLGQGPEFLTYFQNEAQLEKSRLLSDRFSAERPKGSFSTLEIQRTEQGDSAMYLCASSAGTTFQETQYFGPGTRLLVL.

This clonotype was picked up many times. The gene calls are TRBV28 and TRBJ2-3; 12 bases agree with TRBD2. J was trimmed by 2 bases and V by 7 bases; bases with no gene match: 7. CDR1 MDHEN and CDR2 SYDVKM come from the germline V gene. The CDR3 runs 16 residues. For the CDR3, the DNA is TGTGCCAGCAACTTCGGGACTAGCGGGCCCACAGATACGCAGTATTTT. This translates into CASNFGTSGPTDTQYF.

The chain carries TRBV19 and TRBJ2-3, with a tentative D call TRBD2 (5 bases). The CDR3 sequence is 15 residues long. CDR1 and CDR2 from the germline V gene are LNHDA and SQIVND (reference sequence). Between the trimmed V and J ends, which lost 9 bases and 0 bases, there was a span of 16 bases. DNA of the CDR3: TGTGCCAGCCACCCCGGACTCCGTAGCACAGATACGCAGTATTTT. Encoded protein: CASHPGLRSTDTQYF.

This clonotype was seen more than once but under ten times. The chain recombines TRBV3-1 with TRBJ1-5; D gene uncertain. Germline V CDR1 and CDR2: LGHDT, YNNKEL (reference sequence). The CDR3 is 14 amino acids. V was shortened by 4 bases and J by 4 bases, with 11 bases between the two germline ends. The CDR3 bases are TGTGCCAGCAGCCCAGGTACGGAAAATCAGCCCCAGCATTTT. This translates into CASSPGTENQPQHF.

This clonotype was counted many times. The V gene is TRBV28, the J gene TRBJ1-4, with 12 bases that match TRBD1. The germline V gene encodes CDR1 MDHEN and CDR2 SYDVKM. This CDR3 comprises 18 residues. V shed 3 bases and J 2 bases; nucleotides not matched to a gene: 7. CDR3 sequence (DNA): TGTGCCAGCAGTTTGGGGACAGGGGGCTACGGGACTAATGAAAAACTGTTTTTT. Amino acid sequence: CASSLGTGGYGTNEKLFF.

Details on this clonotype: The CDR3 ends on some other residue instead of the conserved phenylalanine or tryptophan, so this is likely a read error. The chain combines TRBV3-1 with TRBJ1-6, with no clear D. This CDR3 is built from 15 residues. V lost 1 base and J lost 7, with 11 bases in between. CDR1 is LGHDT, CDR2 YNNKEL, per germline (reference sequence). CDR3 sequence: CASSQGGAANSPLHS. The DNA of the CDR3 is TGTGCCAGCAGCCAAGGTGGAGCGGCCAATTCACCCCTCCACTCT.

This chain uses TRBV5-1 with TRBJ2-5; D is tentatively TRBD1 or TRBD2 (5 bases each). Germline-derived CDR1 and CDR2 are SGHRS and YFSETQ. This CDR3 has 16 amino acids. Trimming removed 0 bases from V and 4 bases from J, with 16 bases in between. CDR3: CASSLVLRDGVETQYF. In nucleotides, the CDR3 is TGCGCCAGCAGCTTGGTGTTACGGGACGGGGTAGAGACCCAGTACTTC.

The CDR3 sequence: CASSQWTGGGEKLFF. The DNA for the CDR3 is TGTGCCAGTAGTCAATGGACAGGGGGCGGCGAAAAACTGTTTTTT. V is TRBV19 and J is TRBJ1-4; 11 positions match TRBD1. The CDR3 is 15 amino acids. The V and J ends lost 5 bases and 8 bases, in that order; junction bases with no gene match: 7. Germline V CDR1 and CDR2: LNHDA, SQIVND (reference sequence).

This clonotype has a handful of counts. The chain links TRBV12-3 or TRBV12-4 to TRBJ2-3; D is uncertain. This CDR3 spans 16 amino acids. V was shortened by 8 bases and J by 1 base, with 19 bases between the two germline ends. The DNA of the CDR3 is TGTGCCAGCGCTCCCCCTAGGAGCTCGGGCACAGATACGCAGTATTTT. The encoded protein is CASAPPRSSGTDTQYF.

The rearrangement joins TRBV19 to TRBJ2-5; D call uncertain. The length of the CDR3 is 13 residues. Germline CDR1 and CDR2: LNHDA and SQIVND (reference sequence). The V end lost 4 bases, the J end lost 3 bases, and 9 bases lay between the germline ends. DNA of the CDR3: TGTGCCAGTAGTAACTTCCGGAAAGAGACCCAGTACTTC. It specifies CASSNFRKETQYF. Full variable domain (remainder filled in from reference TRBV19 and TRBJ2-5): DGGITQSPKYLFRKEGQNVTLSCEQNLNHDAMYWYRQDPGQGLRLIYYSQIVNDFQKGDIAEGYSVSREKKESFPLTVTSAQKNPTAFYLCASSNFRKETQYFGPGTRLLVL.

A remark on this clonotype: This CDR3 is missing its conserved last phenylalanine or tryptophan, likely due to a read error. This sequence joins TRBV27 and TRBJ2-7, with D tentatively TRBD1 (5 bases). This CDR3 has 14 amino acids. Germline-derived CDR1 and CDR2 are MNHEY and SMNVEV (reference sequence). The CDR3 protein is CASSLQGSSYGQYL. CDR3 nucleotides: TGTGCCAGCAGTTTACAGGGAAGTTCCTACGGGCAGTACCTC.

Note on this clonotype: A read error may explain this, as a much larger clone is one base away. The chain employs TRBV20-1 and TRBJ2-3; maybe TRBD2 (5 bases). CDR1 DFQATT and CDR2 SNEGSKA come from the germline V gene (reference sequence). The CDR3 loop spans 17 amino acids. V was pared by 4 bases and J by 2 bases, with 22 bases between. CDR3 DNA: TGCAGTGCTACCCCGGGCGGAGAGGGAGAAACCACAGATACGCAGTATTTT. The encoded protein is CSATPGGEGETTDTQYF.

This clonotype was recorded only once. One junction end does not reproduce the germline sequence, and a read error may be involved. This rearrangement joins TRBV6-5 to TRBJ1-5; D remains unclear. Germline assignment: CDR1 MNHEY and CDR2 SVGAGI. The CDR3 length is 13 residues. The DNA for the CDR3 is TGTGCCAGCGGCGTTAATAGCAATCAGCACCAGCATTTT. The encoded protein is CASGVNSNQHQHF.

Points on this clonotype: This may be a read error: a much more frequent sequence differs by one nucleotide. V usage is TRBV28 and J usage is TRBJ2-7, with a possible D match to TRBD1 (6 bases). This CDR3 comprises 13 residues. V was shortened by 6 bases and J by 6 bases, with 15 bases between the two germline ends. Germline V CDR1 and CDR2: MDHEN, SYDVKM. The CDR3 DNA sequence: TGTGCCAGCAGGCCATCAGGGGCCGTCGAGCAGTACTTC. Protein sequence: CASRPSGAVEQYF.

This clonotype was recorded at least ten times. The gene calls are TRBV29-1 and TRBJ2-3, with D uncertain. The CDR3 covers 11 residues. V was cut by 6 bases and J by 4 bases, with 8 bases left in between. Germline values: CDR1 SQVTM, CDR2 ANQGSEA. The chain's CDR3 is CSVSGPDTQYF. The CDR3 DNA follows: TGCAGCGTGTCCGGCCCAGATACGCAGTATTTT.

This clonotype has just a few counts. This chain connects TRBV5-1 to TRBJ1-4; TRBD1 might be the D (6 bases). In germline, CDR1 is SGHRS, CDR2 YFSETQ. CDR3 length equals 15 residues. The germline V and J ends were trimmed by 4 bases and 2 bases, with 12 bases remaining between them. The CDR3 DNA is TGCGCCAGCAGCCTCAGGGGAGACACTAATGAAAAACTGTTTTTT. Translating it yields CASSLRGDTNEKLFF.

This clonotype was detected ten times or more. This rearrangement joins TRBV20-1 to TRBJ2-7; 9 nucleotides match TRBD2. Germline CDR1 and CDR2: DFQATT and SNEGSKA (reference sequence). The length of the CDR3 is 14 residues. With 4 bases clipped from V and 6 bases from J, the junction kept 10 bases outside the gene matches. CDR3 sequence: CSATRGLARGEQYF. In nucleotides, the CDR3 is TGCAGTGCTACGCGAGGACTAGCGCGGGGCGAGCAGTACTTC.

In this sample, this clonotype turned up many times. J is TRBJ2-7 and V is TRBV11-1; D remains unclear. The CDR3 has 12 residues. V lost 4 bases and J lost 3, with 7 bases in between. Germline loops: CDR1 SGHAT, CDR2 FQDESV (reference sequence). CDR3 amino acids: CASSSTGYEQYF. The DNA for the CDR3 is TGTGCCAGCAGCTCCACGGGCTACGAGCAGTACTTC. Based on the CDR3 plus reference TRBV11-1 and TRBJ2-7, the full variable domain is EAEVAQSPRYKITEKSQAVAFWCDPISGHATLYWYRQILGQGPELLVQFQDESVVDDSQLPKDRFSAERLKGVDSTLKIQPAELGDSAMYLCASSSTGYEQYFGPGTRLTVT.